The 20 T cell receptor beta chains below all came from one sample that was sequenced in a study of regulatory T cells in long-lasting Graves disease. CDR3 regions were amplified by Arm-PCR using iRepertoire HTBI primers to build TCR beta libraries. Using its own MiXCR run on the multiplex PCR reads, TCRdb lists one record per CDR3 protein. The data contain roughly 500,000 distinct CDR3 sequences, 20% to 25% of them singletons. The time point was: persistent/refractory GD, antithyroid drugs over 5 years with positive TRAb. Generation of the TCR library employed RNA extracted from PBMCs. The sample here was peripheral blood mononuclear cells (PBMCs), taken when the disease was refractory, from a patient treated with antithyroid drugs. These receptors were obtained from a female donor with Graves disease.

This clonotype appeared a few times. The chain links TRBV5-1 to TRBJ2-7; 14 bases fit TRBD2. Germline V lookup: CDR1 SGHRS, CDR2 YFSETQ. The CDR3 length is 14 residues. With 3 bases clipped from V and 4 bases from J, the junction kept 0 bases outside the gene matches. The CDR3 is CASSWTSGRYEQYF. CDR3 bases: TGCGCCAGCAGCTGGACTAGCGGGAGGTACGAGCAGTACTTC.

This clonotype turned up a few times. The chain links TRBV7-9 to TRBJ1-1; D gene ambiguous. Germline V gene data show CDR1 as SEHNR and CDR2 as FQNEAQ (reference sequence). Trimming removed 2 bases at V and 10 bases at J, with 14 bases between. CDR3 length: 13 amino acids. CDR3 loop: CASSLLVLERAFF. CDR3 coding DNA: TGTGCCAGCAGCTTATTGGTCTTAGAGAGAGCTTTCTTT. The whole variable domain, remainder taken from reference TRBV7-9 and TRBJ1-1, is DTGVSQNPRHKITKRGQNVTFRCDPISEHNRLYWYRQTLGQGPEFLTYFQNEAQLEKSRLLSDRFSAERPKGSFSTLEIQRTEQGDSAMYLCASSLLVLERAFFGQGTRLTVV.

Only a few counts were recorded for this clonotype. The chain carries TRBV3-1 and TRBJ1-1, with D hard to call. The CDR3 consists of 12 residues. Trimming pared 7 bases from V and 5 bases from J, leaving 11 bases between. CDR1 and CDR2 (germline): LGHDT, YNNKEL (reference sequence). The CDR3: CASKGAGTEAFF. As DNA, the CDR3 is TGTGCCAGCAAAGGCGCGGGGACTGAAGCTTTCTTT. The whole variable domain, filled in from reference TRBV3-1 and TRBJ1-1, reads DTAVSQTPKYLVTQMGNDKSIKCEQNLGHDTMYWYKQDSKKFLKIMFSYNNKELIINETVPNRFSPKSPDKAHLNLHINSLELGDSAVYFCASKGAGTEAFFGQGTRLTVV.

DNA for the CDR3: TGCAGTGCTGAGAGATTAACAGGGGGTAGGAGCTTCAACTACGAGCAGTACTTC. Translating gives CSAERLTGGRSFNYEQYF. The chain carries TRBV20-1 and TRBJ2-7; 8 positions match TRBD1. The CDR3 consists of 18 residues. The V and J ends lost 5 bases and 3 bases, in that order; junction bases with no gene match: 21. The germline V gene encodes CDR1 DFQATT and CDR2 SNEGSKA (reference sequence).

This clonotype has only a few counts. This chain connects TRBV7-2 to TRBJ2-5; no definite D call. Germline CDR1 and CDR2: SGHTA and FQGNSA. This CDR3 is built from 13 residues. V was pared by 7 bases and J by 5 bases, with 14 bases between. For the CDR3, the DNA is TGTGCCAGCACCCGGGTTCCCGGGGAGACCCAGTACTTC. It is translated as CASTRVPGETQYF. Looking up the rest from reference TRBV7-2 and TRBJ2-5 gives the full variable domain: GAGVSQSPSNKVTEKGKDVELRCDPISGHTALYWYRQSLGQGLEFLIYFQGNSAPDKSGLPSDRFSAERTGGSVSTLTIQRTQQEDSAVYLCASTRVPGETQYFGPGTRLLVL.

This clonotype was seen only a few times. V gene TRBV5-6 combines with J gene TRBJ1-2; D is unresolved. Germline values: CDR1 SGHDT, CDR2 YYEEEE. CDR3 length equals 15 residues. The V end was cut by 4 bases, the J end by 0 bases, with 13 bases between. The CDR3 reads CASSPFGETNYGYTF. CDR3 nucleotide sequence: TGTGCCAGCAGCCCCTTCGGGGAGACTAACTATGGCTACACCTTC. The whole variable domain, filled in from reference TRBV5-6 and TRBJ1-2, reads DAGVTQSPTHLIKTRGQQVTLRCSPKSGHDTVSWYQQALGQGPQFIFQYYEEEERQRGNFPDRFSGHQFPNYSSELNVNALLLGDSALYLCASSPFGETNYGYTFGSGTRLTVV.

Comment on this clonotype: A read error may account for a junction end that differs from germline. The gene calls are TRBV9 and TRBJ2-7; 10 positions match TRBD1. Germline assignment: CDR1 SGDLS and CDR2 YYNGEE. This CDR3 has 14 residues. CDR3 loop: CASSPDRDRGEQYF. CDR3 nucleotides: TGCGCCAGCAGCCCGGACCGGGACAGGGGCGAGCAGTACTTC.

This clonotype was seen repeatedly, ten times or more. The chain has TRBV28 and TRBJ1-1; 10 positions match TRBD1. The CDR3 runs 15 residues. The germline V gene encodes CDR1 MDHEN and CDR2 SYDVKM. The junction had 4 bases not matched to a gene; V was cut back by 5 bases and J by 1 base. The chain's CDR3 is CASSTRQGANTEAFF. The CDR3 DNA is TGTGCCAGCAGTACCCGACAGGGGGCGAACACTGAAGCTTTCTTT.

This clonotype has a count of ten or more. The chain has TRBV2 and TRBJ1-1; TRBD1 might be the D (5 bases). Germline V lookup: CDR1 SNHLY, CDR2 FYNNEI. V shed 4 bases and J shed 4 bases, with 13 bases lying between them. The CDR3 extends over 14 amino acids. The CDR3 nucleotides read TGTGCCAGCAGTGGACAGTTGGGTGGCACTGAAGCTTTCTTT. This codes for CASSGQLGGTEAFF. The whole variable domain, filled in from reference TRBV2 and TRBJ1-1, reads EPEVTQTPSHQVTQMGQEVILRCVPISNHLYFYWYRQILGQKVEFLVSFYNNEISEKSEIFDDQFSVERPDGSNFTLKIRSTKLEDSAMYFCASSGQLGGTEAFFGQGTRLTVV.

The chain combines TRBV7-2 with TRBJ2-7; D not resolved. Germline V CDR1 and CDR2: SGHTA, FQGNSA. V was shortened by 2 bases and J by 4 bases, with 12 bases between the two germline ends. This CDR3 is built from 14 residues. CDR3 protein: CASSLIKKEYEQYF. The DNA for the CDR3 is TGTGCCAGCAGCTTAATTAAGAAGGAGTACGAGCAGTACTTC.

This clonotype has more than one count but fewer than ten. This rearrangement joins TRBV19 to TRBJ2-7; D is unclear. Germline V gene lookup returns CDR1 LNHDA and CDR2 SQIVND (reference sequence). Trimming stripped 5 bases from V and 1 base from J, with 9 bases between. The CDR3 consists of 13 residues. The CDR3 loop is CASSVDPSYEQYF. The DNA of the CDR3 is TGTGCCAGTAGTGTGGACCCTTCCTACGAGCAGTACTTC.

This clonotype has only a few counts. This chain uses TRBV11-3 with TRBJ2-1; D unclear. This CDR3 is 12 amino acids long. CDR1 and CDR2 (germline): SGHNT, YENEEA. The V end lost 1 base, the J end lost 9 bases, and 7 bases lay between the germline ends. This chain's CDR3 is CASSLVRSEQFF. Here the CDR3 DNA reads TGTGCCAGCAGCTTAGTCAGAAGTGAGCAGTTCTTC.

Worth noting for this clonotype: A far larger clone is just one base off, so this is likely a read error. The J gene is TRBJ2-4, the V gene TRBV2, with TRBD1 as a possible D gene (5 bases). The V gene's germline CDR1 is SNHLY and CDR2 FYNNEI. This CDR3 has 13 amino acids. The chain's CDR3 is CANPSGAAVGNTF. The CDR3 coding sequence is TGTGCCAACCCTAGTGGGGCCGCTGTTGGCAACACCTTC.

Comments on this clonotype: Being one base from a much bigger clone, this may be a read error. This chain uses TRBV19 with TRBJ1-5, with 7 nucleotides matching TRBD1. Germline V CDR1 and CDR2: LNHDA, SQIVND (reference sequence). The length of the CDR3 is 15 residues. V lost 10 bases and J lost 9; bases outside the gene matches: 18. The CDR3 protein is CANTGQDVGLLPQHF. The CDR3 DNA reads as TGTGCCAATACCGGACAGGATGTGGGCTTGTTGCCCCAGCATTTT.

This clonotype was counted between two and nine times. The rearrangement links TRBV7-2 to TRBJ2-5, with 12 positions matching TRBD2. CDR1 SGHTA and CDR2 FQGNSA come from the germline V gene. Trimming at V came to 6 bases and at J to 2 bases, leaving 4 bases not matched to a gene. This CDR3 comprises 15 residues. CDR3 in amino acids: CASRLAGGLQETQYF. The CDR3 DNA reads as TGTGCCAGCAGACTAGCGGGGGGCCTACAAGAGACCCAGTACTTC. The full variable domain, completed using reference TRBV7-2 and TRBJ2-5, is GAGVSQSPSNKVTEKGKDVELRCDPISGHTALYWYRQSLGQGLEFLIYFQGNSAPDKSGLPSDRFSAERTGGSVSTLTIQRTQQEDSAVYLCASRLAGGLQETQYFGPGTRLLVL.

This clonotype was picked up a small number of times. The CDR3 reads CAWSVLQGRTEAFF. Here the CDR3 DNA reads TGTGCCTGGAGTGTACTTCAGGGGCGGACTGAAGCTTTCTTT. V usage is TRBV30 and J usage is TRBJ1-1, with D perhaps TRBD1 (6 bases). V gave up 0 bases and J gave up 5 bases, with 13 bases separating them. The CDR3 has 14 amino acids. Germline lookup yields CDR1 GTSNPN and CDR2 SVGIG (reference sequence). The whole variable domain, filled in from reference TRBV30 and TRBJ1-1, reads SQTIHQWPATLVQPVGSPLSLECTVEGTSNPNLYWYRQAAGRGLQLLFYSVGIGQISSEVPQNLSASRPQDRQFILSSKKLLLSDSGFYLCAWSVLQGRTEAFFGQGTRLTVV.

This clonotype showed up many times. This rearrangement joins TRBV28 to TRBJ1-1, with D hard to call. The germline gives CDR1 MDHEN, CDR2 SYDVKM. This CDR3 comprises 11 residues. Trimming left V 2 bases short and J 12 bases short, with 10 bases between. CDR3 nucleotide sequence: TGTGCCAGCAGTTTACCGGGATCCTCTTTCTTT. This sequence encodes CASSLPGSSFF. Full variable domain (rest looked up from reference TRBV28 and TRBJ1-1): DVKVTQSSRYLVKRTGEKVFLECVQDMDHENMFWYRQDPGLGLRLIYFSYDVKMKEKGDIPEGYSVSREKKERFSLILESASTNQTSMYLCASSLPGSSFFGQGTRLTVV.

This chain connects TRBV18 to TRBJ2-7; D perhaps matches TRBD1 (6 bases). Trimming stripped 4 bases from V and 3 bases from J, with 19 bases between. Germline-derived CDR1 and CDR2 are KGHSH and LQKENI. This CDR3 is built from 16 residues. The DNA of the CDR3 is TGTGCCAGCTCACAACAAAAGTCGGGACAATTCTACGAGCAGTACTTC. It specifies CASSQQKSGQFYEQYF.

This clonotype came up many times. The chain carries TRBV28 and TRBJ1-1; tentatively, D is TRBD1 (5 bases). V was pared by 3 bases and J by 1 base, with 9 bases between. Germline-derived CDR1 and CDR2 are MDHEN and SYDVKM. This CDR3 contains 14 residues. The CDR3, as DNA: TGTGCCAGCAGTTTCGATGGGGCGAACACTGAAGCTTTCTTT. Amino acids: CASSFDGANTEAFF.

As concerns this clonotype: A much larger clone differs by one base, so this may be a read error. The rearrangement links TRBV12-3 or TRBV12-4 to TRBJ1-2; no reliable D call. Trimming cost V 6 bases and J 0 bases, with 8 bases left between them. The CDR3 contains 13 residues. The DNA for the CDR3 is TGTGCCAGCAGGCTCTCCACTAACTATGGCTACACCTTC. Protein product: CASRLSTNYGYTF.